This T cell receptor beta chain came from a study of blood T cell repertoires in COVID-19. Across the study: Donors in the United States, Italy and Spain gave samples during acute or convalescent COVID-19. From T cells, B-cell-depleted T cells, or PBMCs came the material, which was cDNA or gDNA.

Original methodology: Amplification of reference gene primers provided the estimated nucleated cell counts. Generated by immunoSEQ multiplex PCR, the TCRdb table keeps only in-frame clones and is missing some. Clone size and V and J calls were adopted from that table, with D and trimming inferred from the DNA. This table has 250,000 to 300,000 clones, 80% to 85% appearing once. The CDR3 length is 14 residues. Trimming removed 3 bases from V and 7 bases from J; junction bases left unmatched: 5. Germline V gene sequence: CDR1 SGDLS, CDR2 YYNGEE. This receptor was identified in a woman aged 60-75 years with active or convalescent COVID-19. Specimen: peripheral blood. This sequence joins TRBV9 and TRBJ1-2, with TRBD1 matching over 11 bases. The CDR3 protein is CASSAQGQGVGYTF. CDR3 DNA sequence: TGTGCCAGCAGCGCGCAGGGACAGGGGGTTGGCTACACCTTC. The full variable domain, its missing parts supplied by reference TRBV9 and TRBJ1-2, is DSGVTQTPKHLITATGQRVTLRCSPRSGDLSVYWYQQSLDQGLQFLIQYYNGEERAKGNILERFSAQQFPDLHSELNLSSLELGDSALYFCASSAQGQGVGYTFGSGTRLTVV.